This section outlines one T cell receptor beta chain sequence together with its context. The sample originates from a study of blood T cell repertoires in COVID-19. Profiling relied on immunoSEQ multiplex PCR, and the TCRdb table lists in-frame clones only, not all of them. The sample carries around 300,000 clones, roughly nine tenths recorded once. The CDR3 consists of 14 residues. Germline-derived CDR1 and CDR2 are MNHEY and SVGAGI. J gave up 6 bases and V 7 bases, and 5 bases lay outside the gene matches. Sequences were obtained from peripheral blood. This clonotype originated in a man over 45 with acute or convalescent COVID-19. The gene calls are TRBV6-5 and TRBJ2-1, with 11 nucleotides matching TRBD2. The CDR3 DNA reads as TGTGCCAGCACCCCGGGACTAGCGGCCAATGAGCAGTTCTTC. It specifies CASTPGLAANEQFF.